The 18 T cell receptor beta chains presented below share a single source sample, sequenced in a study of Graves' ophthalmopathy and Graves' hyperthyroidism. From RNA, the CDR3 regions of TCR beta chains were amplified and sequenced. The first-round RT-PCR employed HTBI primers together with the Qiagen OneStep RT-PCR kit. A multiplex PCR was then performed as the second round. In TCRdb, the multiplex PCR reads were re-called with MiXCR into one record per CDR3 protein. The sample holds 900,000 to 1,200,000 distinct CDR3 sequences, about 38% seen once. The source material was peripheral blood or thyroid tissue (not recorded which). The receptors originated from an adult man with Graves' hyperthyroidism.

This clonotype was counted at least ten times. V gene TRBV15 combines with J gene TRBJ2-5, with 8 bases lining up with TRBD2. The CDR3 covers 15 residues. Looked up from germline, CDR1 is LNHNV and CDR2 is YYDKDF (reference sequence). Trimming removed 8 bases from V and 1 base from J; junction bases left unmatched: 9. The CDR3 is CATAWVAGLQETQYF. In DNA, the CDR3 is TGTGCCACCGCATGGGTAGCGGGACTCCAAGAGACCCAGTACTTC.

This rearrangement joins TRBV12-3 or TRBV12-4 to TRBJ1-1; the match to TRBD1 covers 7 bases. CDR3 length equals 16 residues. J gave up 4 bases and V 7 bases, and 15 bases lay outside the gene matches. CDR3 region: CASISGRGRVGTEAFF. In nucleotides, the CDR3 is TGTGCCAGCATATCGGGAAGGGGGCGCGTCGGCACTGAAGCTTTCTTT.

This clonotype has at least ten counts. The gene calls are TRBV29-1 and TRBJ1-5; D is unresolved. The length of the CDR3 is 10 residues. Germline V gene sequence: CDR1 SQVTM, CDR2 ANQGSEA. CDR3 sequence (DNA): TGCACCCCTCCCAATCAGCCCCAGCATTTT. The encoded protein is CTPPNQPQHF. Drawing the rest from reference TRBV29-1 and TRBJ1-5, the complete variable domain is SAVISQKPSRDICQRGTSLTIQCQVDSQVTMMFWYRQQPGQSLTLIATANQGSEATYESGFVIDKFPISRPNLTFSTLTVSNMSPEDSSIYLCTPPNQPQHFGDGTRLSIL.

About this clonotype: A junction boundary mismatches the germline segment, possibly from a read error. The chain recombines TRBV10-2 with TRBJ1-2; 7 nucleotides line up with TRBD1. The V gene's germline CDR1 is WSHSY and CDR2 SAAADI. The CDR3 is made up of 17 amino acids. Here the CDR3 reads CTSRDLPRDRSNYGYTF. DNA for the CDR3: TGCACCAGCAGAGATCTACCCCGGGACAGATCTAACTATGGCTACACCTTC.

In this sample, this clonotype turned up a few times. V gene TRBV10-3 combines with J gene TRBJ2-6; a weak D match, TRBD2 (5 bases). The CDR3 runs to 14 residues. The V gene's germline CDR1 is ENHRY and CDR2 SYGVKD. Between the trimmed V and J ends, which lost 3 bases and 9 bases, there was a span of 12 bases. The CDR3 loop reads CAISERGGSNVLTF. In DNA form, the CDR3 reads TGTGCCATCAGTGAACGGGGTGGGAGCAACGTCCTGACTTTC.

The chain is built from TRBV7-2 and TRBJ2-2; 8 bases are a match to TRBD2. Germline V lookup: CDR1 SGHTA, CDR2 FQGNSA. With V trimmed by 2 bases and J by 7 bases, 9 bases remained unmatched. CDR3 length: 16 residues. In nucleotides, the CDR3 is TGTGCCAGCAGCTTATCGGGCGGGACTAGTTTCGGGGAGCTGTTTTTT. The encoded protein is CASSLSGGTSFGELFF.

J is TRBJ1-5 and V is TRBV11-2; 7 bases agree with TRBD1. The CDR3 runs to 15 residues. CDR1 and CDR2 from the germline V gene are SGHAT and FQNNGV. J gave up 1 base and V 5 bases, and 5 bases lay outside the gene matches. The CDR3 DNA reads as TGTGCCAGCAGCCGTAGGGGGCGAAGCAATCAGCCCCAGCATTTT. Amino acid sequence: CASSRRGRSNQPQHF.

The J gene is TRBJ2-5, the V gene TRBV10-3; 8 nucleotides align to TRBD2. J lost 2 bases, V lost 4 bases, and 6 bases had no gene match. Germline lookup yields CDR1 ENHRY and CDR2 SYGVKD. This CDR3 has 15 residues. The CDR3: CAISGSGRDQETQYF. CDR3 coding DNA: TGTGCCATCAGTGGCAGCGGGAGAGATCAAGAGACCCAGTACTTC.

The table lists this clonotype with many counts. The CDR3 region is CASSPGIFNEQYF. DNA of the CDR3: TGTGCCAGTAGTCCTGGGATCTTCAACGAGCAGTACTTC. V and J are TRBV19 and TRBJ2-7; D gene ambiguous. The V gene's germline CDR1 is LNHDA and CDR2 SQIVND (reference sequence). This CDR3 comprises 13 residues. Trimming left V 5 bases short and J 5 bases short, with 13 bases between.

In this sample, this clonotype turned up many times. The rearrangement joins TRBV29-1 to TRBJ2-7; 7 bases line up with TRBD1. The CDR3 loop spans 12 amino acids. CDR1 and CDR2 (germline): SQVTM, ANQGSEA. J gave up 6 bases and V 7 bases, and 9 bases lay outside the gene matches. The CDR3 coding sequence is TGCAGCGGTACCTCACAGGGGTTCGAGCAGTACTTC. Translating gives CSGTSQGFEQYF.

The CDR3 spells CSVWDRETQHF. In DNA, the CDR3 is TGCAGCGTGTGGGACAGAGAGACCCAGCATTTT. The chain joins TRBV29-1 to TRBJ1-5; 7 positions agree with TRBD1. CDR1 and CDR2 (germline): SQVTM, ANQGSEA. This CDR3 has 11 amino acids. Unmatched junction bases numbered 7, after V lost 6 bases and J lost 11 bases.

In the case of this clonotype: This clone may be a read error of a much larger clone one base away. V is TRBV25-1 and J is TRBJ2-7; either TRBD1 or TRBD2 may supply D (5 bases each). The CDR3 is 15 residues long. Per germline, CDR1 MGHDK and CDR2 SYGVNS. CDR3 protein: CASSSGSAGSREQHF. In DNA form, the CDR3 reads TGTGCCAGCAGCTCGGGGTCGGCAGGGTCTAGGGAGCAGCACTTC.

The CDR3 loop reads CSAFDRGRAEAFF. The CDR3 nucleotides read TGCAGTGCATTCGACAGGGGGCGGGCTGAAGCTTTCTTT. The chain carries TRBV20-1 and TRBJ1-1; 10 bases fit TRBD1. After removal of 6 bases from V and 6 bases from J, the junction contained 7 bases not matched to a gene. The CDR3 sequence is 13 residues long. Germline CDR1 DFQATT, CDR2 SNEGSKA (reference sequence).

The chain employs TRBV7-8 and TRBJ2-7; TRBD1 aligns across 7 bases. CDR3 length: 14 residues. V shed 7 bases, J shed 0 bases, and the junction held 6 bases outside the gene matches. Looked up from germline, CDR1 is SGHVS and CDR2 is FQNEAQ. The CDR3 bases are TGTGCCAGCATCGAGGGGACAGTCTCCTACGAGCAGTACTTC. It translates to CASIEGTVSYEQYF.

The rearrangement uses TRBV5-1 and TRBJ1-5; 7 bases map to TRBD1. The CDR3 length is 17 residues. Germline-derived CDR1 and CDR2 are SGHRS and YFSETQ. The ends lost 0 bases at V and 1 base at J; junction bases unmatched: 7. The CDR3 here is CASSLGPVQGSNQPQHF. The CDR3 DNA reads as TGCGCCAGCAGCTTGGGTCCGGTACAGGGGAGCAATCAGCCCCAGCATTTT.

The V gene is TRBV11-1, the J gene TRBJ2-2; TRBD2 might be the D (5 bases). V dropped 4 bases and J dropped 3 bases, with 15 bases sitting between them. Germline V gene lookup returns CDR1 SGHAT and CDR2 FQDESV (reference sequence). There are 16 residues in the CDR3. The CDR3 coding sequence is TGTGCCAGCAGCTCCGGACTCATCCGAGACACCGGGGAGCTGTTTTTT. It yields the protein CASSSGLIRDTGELFF.

Here the CDR3 reads CVGLAGAGETQYF. The DNA for the CDR3 is TGTGTAGGCCTAGCGGGGGCGGGGGAGACCCAGTACTTC. The chain combines TRBV2 with TRBJ2-5; 10 bases match TRBD2. From germline, CDR1 is SNHLY and CDR2 FYNNEI. This CDR3 comprises 13 residues.

This clonotype was found many times. This chain connects TRBV2 to TRBJ2-7; perhaps TRBD1 as D (5 bases). V lost 2 bases and J lost 0, with 17 bases in between. This CDR3 contains 17 residues. Germline lookup yields CDR1 SNHLY and CDR2 FYNNEI. CDR3 sequence reads: CASSEYGWPGPSYEQYF. CDR3 bases: TGTGCCAGCAGTGAATACGGGTGGCCAGGGCCCTCCTACGAGCAGTACTTC. The whole variable domain, filled in from reference TRBV2 and TRBJ2-7, reads EPEVTQTPSHQVTQMGQEVILRCVPISNHLYFYWYRQILGQKVEFLVSFYNNEISEKSEIFDDQFSVERPDGSNFTLKIRSTKLEDSAMYFCASSEYGWPGPSYEQYFGPGTRLTVT.